Below, one T cell receptor beta chain is given with its context. The source of the sample is a study of T cells after somatic rescue of genetic block. J gave up 3 bases and V 7 bases, and 5 bases lay outside the gene matches. This CDR3 spans 13 amino acids. From germline, CDR1 is MNHEY and CDR2 SVGAGI. TCRdb keeps only in-frame clones here, not all; method: immunoSEQ multiplex PCR. The table has 50,000 to 60,000 clones, approximately 96% seen once. This TCR was sampled from a child younger than two. Sequencing used peripheral blood mononuclear cells (PBMCs). V gene TRBV6-5 combines with J gene TRBJ2-7; 8 bases fit TRBD2. The CDR3 coding sequence is TGTGCCAGCACTCTCCGGGAGGGCTACGAGCAGTACTTC. Its translation is CASTLREGYEQYF.